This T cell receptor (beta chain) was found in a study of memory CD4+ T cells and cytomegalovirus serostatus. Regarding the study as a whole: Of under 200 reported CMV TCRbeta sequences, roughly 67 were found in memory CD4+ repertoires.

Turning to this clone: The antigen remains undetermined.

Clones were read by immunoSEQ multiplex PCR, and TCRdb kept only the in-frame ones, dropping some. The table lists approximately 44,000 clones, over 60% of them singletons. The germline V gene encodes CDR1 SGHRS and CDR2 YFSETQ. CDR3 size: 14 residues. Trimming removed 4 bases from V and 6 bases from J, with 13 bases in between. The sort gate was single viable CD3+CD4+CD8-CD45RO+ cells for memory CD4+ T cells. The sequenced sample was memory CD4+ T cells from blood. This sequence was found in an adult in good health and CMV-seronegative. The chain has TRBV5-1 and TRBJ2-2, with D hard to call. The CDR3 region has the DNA TGCGCCAGCAGCCAGTCGCCCCGGGCCGGGGAGCTGTTTTTT. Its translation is CASSQSPRAGELFF. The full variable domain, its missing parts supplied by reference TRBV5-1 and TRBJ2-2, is KAGVTQTPRYLIKTRGQQVTLSCSPISGHRSVSWYQQTPGQGLQFLFEYFSETQRNKGNFPGRFSGRQFSNSRSEMNVSTLELGDSALYLCASSQSPRAGELFFGEGSRLTVL.